The present TCR beta chain was sequenced within a study of CD8 T cells in Susac syndrome. TEMRA cells were FACS-enriched, unlike CD8+ and CD4+ T cells, which were negatively isolated. RNA amounts of roughly 0.5 to 1 ug underwent reverse transcription with random hexamers. TCRdb redid the calling of the immunoSEQ multiplex PCR reads with MiXCR, one entry per CDR3 protein. The sample holds about 290,000 distinct CDR3 sequences, approximately 85% seen once. The TCR comes from a human donor with multiple sclerosis. Sequencing was performed on CD8+ T cells from PBMCs.

The CDR3 loop is CASTSWGNTEAFF. In DNA form, the CDR3 reads TGTGCCAGCACTTCCTGGGGGAACACTGAAGCTTTCTTT. The chain joins TRBV12-3 or TRBV12-4 to TRBJ1-1, with D hard to call. The CDR3 is made up of 13 amino acids. The V gene lost 7 bases and the J gene lost 1 base, with 10 bases spanning the gap.